These 21 T cell receptor beta chains were sequenced from one sample in a study of regulatory T cells in long-lasting Graves disease. The TCR beta library used iRepertoire HTBI primers with Arm-PCR amplification of CDR3. TCRdb reprocessed the multiplex PCR reads with MiXCR, giving one entry per CDR3 protein. The repertoire holds a few hundred thousand distinct CDR3 sequences, with roughly a quarter as singletons. Noted time point: persistent/refractory GD, antithyroid drugs over 5 years with positive TRAb. The TCR library was prepared using RNA isolated from PBMCs. The input for sequencing was peripheral blood mononuclear cells (PBMCs), taken when the disease was refractory, from a patient treated with antithyroid drugs. The origin of the receptors is a female donor with Graves disease.

This clonotype was detected a few times. CDR3 protein: CASRPDSSRRPQHF. The CDR3 bases are TGTGCCAGTAGACCGGACAGCTCGAGACGGCCCCAGCATTTT. The chain couples TRBV19 to TRBJ1-5, with D perhaps TRBD1 (6 bases). Trimming removed 6 bases at V and 9 bases at J, with 18 bases between. Germline CDR1 reads LNHDA; CDR2 reads SQIVND (reference sequence). CDR3 size: 14 residues.

This clonotype showed up just a few times. A junction boundary mismatches the germline segment, possibly from a read error. V gene TRBV13 combines with J gene TRBJ2-7; TRBD1 matches 8 bases. The CDR3 loop spans 15 amino acids. Germline CDR1 reads PRHDT; CDR2 reads FYEKMQ (reference sequence). As DNA, the CDR3 is TGCGCCAGCAGCTTATCCGGACAGGGCTTCCAGGAGCAGTACTTC. This encodes CASSLSGQGFQEQYF.

This clonotype came up many times. The chain has TRBV7-2 and TRBJ1-2; unclear D gene. The V end was cut by 1 base, the J end by 0 bases, with 9 bases between. This CDR3 comprises 15 residues. Germline V gene data show CDR1 as SGHTA and CDR2 as FQGNSA. CDR3 region: CASSLGPGPNYGYTF. The CDR3 region has the DNA TGTGCCAGCAGCTTAGGTCCGGGCCCTAACTATGGCTACACCTTC.

With respect to this clonotype: A much larger clone sits a single nucleotide away, making a read error possible. Since the CDR3 does not end with the conserved phenylalanine or tryptophan, this likely comes from a read error. J is TRBJ1-1 and V is TRBV3-1, with unresolved D. This CDR3 has 13 amino acids. The V gene's germline CDR1 is LGHDT and CDR2 YNNKEL (reference sequence). The ends were cut back, 1 base at V and 1 base at J, with 4 bases in the middle. The CDR3 sequence is CASSQVWNTEAFL. The DNA of the CDR3 is TGTGCCAGCAGCCAAGTTTGGAACACTGAAGCTTTCCTT.

The rearrangement links TRBV30 to TRBJ1-3; D call uncertain. The CDR3 totals 13 residues. Per the germline V gene, CDR1 is GTSNPN and CDR2 is SVGIG (reference sequence). V lost 2 bases and J lost 4, with 9 bases in between. The CDR3 nucleotides are TGTGCCTGGAGTCGGGTTTCAGGAAACACCATATATTTT. Translation gives CAWSRVSGNTIYF.

CDR3 amino acids: CSAETSRAGTQYF. The CDR3 coding sequence is TGCAGCGCTGAGACGAGCCGTGCGGGGACCCAGTACTTC. This sequence joins TRBV29-1 and TRBJ2-5; TRBD2 is a possible D gene (5 bases). The V gene's germline CDR1 is SQVTM and CDR2 ANQGSEA. The CDR3 loop spans 13 amino acids. Trimming took off 7 bases at V and 7 bases at J, with 19 bases between the two ends.

The gene calls are TRBV15 and TRBJ2-5; possibly TRBD1 for D (5 bases). The V end lost 6 bases, the J end lost 4 bases, and 9 bases lay between the germline ends. CDR1 is LNHNV, CDR2 YYDKDF, per germline (reference sequence). The CDR3 consists of 12 residues. This CDR3 is CATRGVIETQYF. CDR3 in DNA: TGTGCCACCAGAGGGGTGATAGAGACCCAGTACTTC.

This clonotype came up a few times. A read error is possible here, since a much larger clone lies one base away. This rearrangement joins TRBV28 to TRBJ2-2, with a weak D call TRBD2 (5 bases). Germline lookup yields CDR1 MDHEN and CDR2 SYDVKM. CDR3 length: 13 residues. The CDR3 nucleotides are TGTGCCAGCAGTTTACCTCCCACTGGGGAGCTGCTTTTT. Its protein is CASSLPPTGELLF. Looking up the rest from reference TRBV28 and TRBJ2-2 gives the full variable domain: DVKVTQSSRYLVKRTGEKVFLECVQDMDHENMFWYRQDPGLGLRLIYFSYDVKMKEKGDIPEGYSVSREKKERFSLILESASTNQTSMYLCASSLPPTGELLFGEGSRLTVL.

The CDR3 reads CASSFFQGGPYGYTF. In DNA form, the CDR3 reads TGTGCCAGCAGCTTTTTTCAGGGGGGACCCTATGGCTACACCTTC. The V and J genes are TRBV7-9 and TRBJ1-2; 7 nucleotides match TRBD1. Unmatched junction bases numbered 8, after V lost 3 bases and J lost 4 bases. CDR1 and CDR2 (germline): SEHNR, FQNEAQ (reference sequence). The CDR3 has 15 residues.

This clonotype was detected only a few times. V usage is TRBV7-2 and J usage is TRBJ1-6; D might be TRBD1 (6 bases). V lost 1 base and J lost 14, with 24 bases in between. Germline loops: CDR1 SGHTA, CDR2 FQGNSA. The CDR3 covers 17 residues. CDR3 nucleotide sequence: TGTGCCAGCAGCTTAGTTTGGGGAGGCGGGGGCTCTTCCACCCTCCACTTT. Encoded protein: CASSLVWGGGGSSTLHF.

The chain carries TRBV18 and TRBJ2-7; TRBD1 is a possible D gene (5 bases). The CDR3 runs to 18 residues. CDR1 is KGHSH, CDR2 LQKENI, per germline. The V end lost 3 bases, the J end lost 1 base, and 22 bases lay between the germline ends. CDR3 DNA: TGTGCCAGCTCACCCCCGACCTTGGGGCTGGGCCAATCCTACGAGCAGTACTTC. This encodes CASSPPTLGLGQSYEQYF.

The chain carries TRBV20-1 and TRBJ2-7; 10 bases agree with TRBD2. CDR3 length: 17 amino acids. Germline CDR1 reads DFQATT; CDR2 reads SNEGSKA (reference sequence). Germline trimming cut 1 base from V and 2 bases from J; bases unmatched to any gene: 11. The DNA for the CDR3 is TGCAGTGCTAGAGCGGAAACGGGACTAGCGTTTCCCTACGAGCAGTACTTC. Its translation is CSARAETGLAFPYEQYF.

This clonotype has a count of ten or more. The chain is built from TRBV12-3 or TRBV12-4 and TRBJ1-5; D perhaps matches TRBD1 (6 bases). The CDR3 runs 20 residues. V shed 6 bases and J shed 2 bases, with 29 bases lying between them. In DNA, the CDR3 is TGTGCCAGCAGCCAGAACCTCGAATGGGACATAACCTGGCGCAATCAGCCCCAGCATTTT. It yields the protein CASSQNLEWDITWRNQPQHF.

This clonotype has ten or more counts. The chain joins TRBV2 to TRBJ1-5, with D possibly matching TRBD1 (5 bases). Germline V gene data show CDR1 as SNHLY and CDR2 as FYNNEI. Trimming removed 3 bases at V and 4 bases at J, with 7 bases between. The CDR3 totals 13 residues. CDR3 nucleotide sequence: TGTGCCAGCAGTGAGGAGGGGAATCAGCCCCAGCATTTT. It yields the protein CASSEEGNQPQHF.

This clonotype was observed once. The chain carries TRBV6-4 and TRBJ2-2; TRBD1 agrees at 9 bases. There are 16 residues in the CDR3. Trimming at V came to 4 bases and at J to 7 bases, leaving 10 bases not matched to a gene. Germline CDR1 reads MRHNA; CDR2 reads SNTAGT. As DNA, the CDR3 is TGTGCCAGCAGTGTCAATGGACAGGGGTTCGGCGGGGAGCTGTTTTTT. Residues: CASSVNGQGFGGELFF.

This chain joins TRBV10-3 and TRBJ1-2; D is uncertain. V lost 3 bases, J lost 6 bases, and 8 bases lay in between. The CDR3 has 12 amino acids. Germline V lookup: CDR1 ENHRY, CDR2 SYGVKD. CDR3: CAISDRSHGYTF. The CDR3 nucleotides read TGTGCCATCAGTGACAGGAGCCATGGCTACACCTTC.

V usage is TRBV29-1 and J usage is TRBJ1-2; 7 positions match TRBD1. Losses at the gene ends were 6 bases for V and 4 bases for J; bases not matched to a gene: 11. The V gene's germline CDR1 is SQVTM and CDR2 ANQGSEA. The CDR3 contains 14 residues. CDR3 DNA sequence: TGCAGCGTGGATAACAGGGGATTTACCTATGGCTACACCTTC. Translation: CSVDNRGFTYGYTF.

The chain joins TRBV5-1 to TRBJ1-6; TRBD1 is a possible D gene (6 bases). The length of the CDR3 is 14 residues. The V end lost 3 bases, the J end lost 8 bases, and 12 bases lay between the germline ends. CDR1 and CDR2 from the germline V gene are SGHRS and YFSETQ. For the CDR3, the DNA is TGCGCCAGCAGCTACGGGACACCTGATTCACCCCTCCACTTT. This sequence encodes CASSYGTPDSPLHF.

The CDR3 nucleotides are TGTGCCTGGGGGGGGACTAGCGGGCAAGAGACCCAGTACTTC. Protein: CAWGGTSGQETQYF. This chain uses TRBV30 with TRBJ2-5, with 12 bases fitting TRBD2. There are 14 residues in the CDR3. Germline CDR1 is GTSNPN and CDR2 is SVGIG (reference sequence). V lost 5 bases to trimming and J lost 2 bases; unmatched junction nucleotides: 3.

The table lists this clonotype with many counts. The chain uses TRBV28 and TRBJ1-5; 7 bases map to TRBD1. Per germline, CDR1 MDHEN and CDR2 SYDVKM. The V gene end was trimmed by 5 bases and the J gene end by 5 bases; junction bases not matched to a gene: 9. The CDR3 loop spans 15 amino acids. The CDR3 DNA sequence: TGTGCCAGCAGTACCCAGGGGGAGGGCTATCAGCCCCAGCATTTT. Translated, it gives CASSTQGEGYQPQHF. Looking up the rest from reference TRBV28 and TRBJ1-5 gives the full variable domain: DVKVTQSSRYLVKRTGEKVFLECVQDMDHENMFWYRQDPGLGLRLIYFSYDVKMKEKGDIPEGYSVSREKKERFSLILESASTNQTSMYLCASSTQGEGYQPQHFGDGTRLSIL.

In its sample, this clonotype was seen a few times. The junction does not match germline at one end; this may be a read error. V is TRBV3-1 and J is TRBJ1-5; D uncertain. The CDR3 is 14 residues long. Germline assignment: CDR1 LGHDT and CDR2 YNNKEL (reference sequence). The chain's CDR3 is CASSQGRKDQPQRF. The CDR3 DNA reads as TGTGCCAGCAGCCAAGGCCGCAAAGATCAGCCCCAGCGTTTT.